One and the same sample provided the 32 T cell receptor beta chains below, sequenced in a study of T cell changes during pregnancy in multiple sclerosis. The protocol was immunoSEQ multiplex PCR, while the TCRdb copy is restricted to in-frame clones and leaves out a portion. The table has approximately 57,000 clones, approximately 90% seen once. The sequenced sample was CD4+ T cells from peripheral blood mononuclear cells, obtained in the second trimester of pregnancy. Receptors were obtained from a female donor with multiple sclerosis, enrolled in a pregnancy study.

This clone was found once. The J gene is TRBJ2-1, the V gene TRBV14; the match to TRBD2 covers 14 bases. The germline V gene has CDR1 SGHDN and CDR2 FVKESK. The V segment lost 1 base and the J segment 7 bases; nucleotides outside the gene matches: 12. The CDR3 spans 19 residues. The CDR3 loop is CASSQGLAGGTLLRNEQFF. CDR3 in DNA: TGTGCCAGCAGCCAAGGACTAGCGGGGGGGACCCTGTTGAGGAATGAGCAGTTCTTC.

V and J are TRBV5-1 and TRBJ2-2; 7 bases are a match to TRBD1. Trimming cost V 0 bases and J 5 bases; bases outside gene matches: 1. Germline V lookup: CDR1 SGHRS, CDR2 YFSETQ. The CDR3 spans 14 residues. For the CDR3, the DNA is TGCGCCAGCAGCTTGGGACAGGGAACCGGGGAGCTGTTTTTT. As protein: CASSLGQGTGELFF.

This clone was counted once. J is TRBJ2-3 and V is TRBV28; 7 bases agree with TRBD1. There are 18 residues in the CDR3. Germline CDR1 reads MDHEN; CDR2 reads SYDVKM. J lost 5 bases, V lost 2 bases, and 16 bases had no gene match. The CDR3 here is CASSLSPGLGTVLDTQYF. CDR3 DNA sequence: TGTGCCAGCAGTTTAAGCCCGGGGTTAGGGACAGTACTAGATACGCAGTATTTT.

The CDR3 bases are TGTGCCAGCAGCTTAAAGGCGAGCGGGGGGTACAATGAGCAGTTCTTC. It specifies CASSLKASGGYNEQFF. The rearrangement links TRBV7-3 to TRBJ2-1; 9 nucleotides align to TRBD2. The CDR3 runs 16 residues. The ends lost 1 base at V and 4 bases at J; junction bases unmatched: 5. Germline V gives CDR1 SGHTA, CDR2 FQGTGA.

The chain uses TRBV5-4 and TRBJ1-2, with TRBD1 matching 10 bases. With V trimmed by 0 bases and J by 5 bases, 4 bases remained unmatched. CDR1 and CDR2 from the germline V gene are SGHNT and YYREEE (reference sequence). The CDR3 consists of 15 residues. CDR3 loop: CASSLGTGGPYGYTF. The CDR3 DNA follows: TGTGCCAGCAGCTTGGGGACAGGGGGACCATATGGCTACACCTTC. Full variable domain (remainder filled in from reference TRBV5-4 and TRBJ1-2): ETGVTQSPTHLIKTRGQQVTLRCSSQSGHNTVSWYQQALGQGPQFIFQYYREEENGRGNFPPRFSGLQFPNYSSELNVNALELDDSALYLCASSLGTGGPYGYTFGSGTRLTVV.

The chain is built from TRBV5-1 and TRBJ2-3, with D possibly being TRBD1 (5 bases). CDR1 and CDR2 (germline): SGHRS, YFSETQ. V lost 6 bases and J 3 bases, leaving 11 bases between the germline ends. There are 13 residues in the CDR3. This chain's CDR3 is CASKGRGTDTQYF. The CDR3 DNA sequence: TGCGCCAGCAAAGGTAGGGGTACAGATACGCAGTATTTT.

The chain links TRBV7-2 to TRBJ2-2; a possible D gene is TRBD2 (6 bases). The V gene lost 6 bases and the J gene lost 7 bases, with 12 bases spanning the gap. The length of the CDR3 is 13 residues. The germline gives CDR1 SGHTA, CDR2 FQGNSA. In DNA, the CDR3 is TGTGCCAGCAGTCTGGGGGGAGGCGGGGAGCTGTTTTTT. Translation: CASSLGGGGELFF.

The genes are TRBV7-3 and TRBJ2-1; TRBD2 matches 7 bases. J gave up 3 bases and V 2 bases, and 1 base lay outside the gene matches. The CDR3 totals 14 residues. Per germline, CDR1 SGHTA and CDR2 FQGTGA. CDR3 DNA sequence: TGTGCCAGCAGCTTAGGCGGGGGCTACAATGAGCAGTTCTTC. Amino acid sequence: CASSLGGGYNEQFF.

This clone was counted only a few times. The chain couples TRBV2 to TRBJ1-2, with D perhaps matching TRBD1 (6 bases). The CDR3 sequence is 13 residues long. Trimming cost V 6 bases and J 8 bases, with 16 bases left between them. CDR1 and CDR2 (germline): SNHLY, FYNNEI. The CDR3 DNA reads as TGTGCCAGCAGATGGACAGAGAGGTACGGCTACACCTTC. Encoded protein: CASRWTERYGYTF.

This clone is a singleton in its sample. This chain uses TRBV9 with TRBJ2-1, with a possible D match to TRBD2 (5 bases). Germline V lookup: CDR1 SGDLS, CDR2 YYNGEE. The CDR3 has 14 amino acids. V lost 0 bases to trimming and J lost 8 bases, with 12 bases between them. The CDR3 spells CASSVDPLGDEQFF. As DNA, the CDR3 is TGTGCCAGCAGCGTAGATCCCCTCGGGGATGAGCAGTTCTTC.

The CDR3 loop is CASSYGGSYGYTF. In DNA, the CDR3 is TGTGCCAGCAGTTACGGGGGGTCGTATGGCTACACCTTC. The chain carries TRBV6-6 and TRBJ1-2, with D perhaps TRBD1 (5 bases). The CDR3 consists of 13 residues. Germline V gene sequence: CDR1 MNHNY, CDR2 SVGAGI (reference sequence). Trimming cost V 2 bases and J 5 bases, with 9 bases left between them.

The chain couples TRBV11-2 to TRBJ2-1; D might be TRBD1 (5 bases). Trimming cost V 5 bases and J 3 bases, with 17 bases left between them. Per germline, CDR1 SGHAT and CDR2 FQNNGV. The CDR3 has 16 amino acids. CDR3 in amino acids: CASSHYRNYNYNEQFF. The CDR3 DNA reads TGTGCCAGCAGCCATTACAGGAATTACAACTACAATGAGCAGTTCTTC.

J is TRBJ2-3 and V is TRBV30; possible D gene TRBD2, 7 bases. The CDR3 is made up of 17 amino acids. Trimming cost V 8 bases and J 2 bases, with 26 bases left between them. Germline CDR1 reads GTSNPN; CDR2 reads SVGIG (reference sequence). The chain's CDR3 is CARNLAGGGRFTDTQYF. In DNA, the CDR3 is TGTGCCAGGAACCTCGCAGGCGGGGGCAGGTTCACAGATACGCAGTATTTT.

This clone was picked up a small number of times. The rearrangement joins TRBV19 to TRBJ1-4; possible D gene TRBD1, 5 bases. This CDR3 contains 15 residues. V was clipped by 6 bases and J by 3 bases, with 14 bases between them. Germline V gene data show CDR1 as LNHDA and CDR2 as SQIVND (reference sequence). The CDR3 spells CASSRRQYSNEKLFF. For the CDR3, the DNA is TGTGCCAGTAGCCGCAGACAGTATTCTAATGAAAAACTGTTTTTT.

The rearrangement uses TRBV6-1 and TRBJ1-5; 7 bases are shared with TRBD1. The CDR3 spans 19 residues. The V segment lost 1 base and the J segment 3 bases; nucleotides outside the gene matches: 15. The V gene's germline CDR1 is MNHNS and CDR2 SASEGT. The CDR3 DNA reads as TGTGCCAGCAGTGAAGATACTAGGAGGGGGCGCGGGGACAATCAGCCCCAGCATTTT. It encodes CASSEDTRRGRGDNQPQHF.

The rearrangement uses TRBV9 and TRBJ2-6, with a possible D match to TRBD1 (8 bases). CDR1 and CDR2 (germline): SGDLS, YYNGEE. The V end lost 3 bases, the J end lost 0 bases, and 16 bases lay between the germline ends. This CDR3 spans 18 amino acids. The CDR3 protein is CASSDRGGRDSGANVLTF. The CDR3 region has the DNA TGTGCCAGCAGCGACAGGGGGGGGCGAGACTCTGGGGCCAACGTCCTGACTTTC. The variable domain in full, completed from reference TRBV9 and TRBJ2-6, reads DSGVTQTPKHLITATGQRVTLRCSPRSGDLSVYWYQQSLDQGLQFLIQYYNGEERAKGNILERFSAQQFPDLHSELNLSSLELGDSALYFCASSDRGGRDSGANVLTFGAGSRLTVL.

The chain carries TRBV30 and TRBJ1-4, with D possibly TRBD1 on 5 matching bases. Looked up from germline, CDR1 is GTSNPN and CDR2 is SVGIG (reference sequence). V was trimmed by 4 bases and J by 8 bases, leaving 14 bases between them. This CDR3 is 13 amino acids long. CDR3: CAWNTGVTEKLFF. The DNA for the CDR3 is TGTGCCTGGAATACAGGCGTCACGGAAAAACTGTTTTTT.

The genes are TRBV6-1 and TRBJ2-3; TRBD2 matches at 10 bases. The J segment lost 13 bases and the V segment lost 8 bases, leaving 12 bases of the junction unmatched. CDR1 is MNHNS and CDR2 is SASEGT in the germline V gene. The CDR3 covers 13 residues. The CDR3 DNA sequence: TGTGCCAGCCGCGGCCCAGGACTAGCGGAAAAGTATTTT. This sequence encodes CASRGPGLAEKYF.

The V gene is TRBV7-2, the J gene TRBJ2-2, with D tentatively TRBD1 (5 bases). The CDR3 loop spans 14 amino acids. With 5 bases removed from V and 5 bases from J, the gap between germline ends came to 12 bases. Germline V CDR1 and CDR2: SGHTA, FQGNSA. The CDR3 DNA sequence: TGTGCCAGCAGCCTTAACAGGCCGACCGGGGAGCTGTTTTTT. Its translation: CASSLNRPTGELFF.

The rearrangement links TRBV30 to TRBJ1-2; D is uncertain. Trimming stripped 0 bases from V and 0 bases from J, with 5 bases between. Germline CDR1 reads GTSNPN; CDR2 reads SVGIG (reference sequence). The CDR3 has 13 residues. The CDR3: CAWSVSANYGYTF. The CDR3 DNA follows: TGTGCCTGGAGTGTATCAGCTAACTATGGCTACACCTTC.

The chain employs TRBV5-6 and TRBJ1-6, with D hard to call. The CDR3 length is 14 residues. Deletions cut 2 bases from V and 6 bases from J, with 9 bases between. Germline-derived CDR1 and CDR2 are SGHDT and YYEEEE. CDR3: CASSLSYPNSPLHF. CDR3 nucleotide sequence: TGTGCCAGCAGCTTATCCTACCCTAATTCACCCCTCCACTTT. The full variable domain, rest sourced from reference TRBV5-6 and TRBJ1-6, is DAGVTQSPTHLIKTRGQQVTLRCSPKSGHDTVSWYQQALGQGPQFIFQYYEEEERQRGNFPDRFSGHQFPNYSSELNVNALLLGDSALYLCASSLSYPNSPLHFGNGTRLTVT.

The chain joins TRBV30 to TRBJ1-2; unclear D gene. The CDR3 extends over 13 amino acids. Trimming left V 3 bases short and J 0 bases short, with 8 bases between. The germline V gene has CDR1 GTSNPN and CDR2 SVGIG (reference sequence). The CDR3 loop is CAWRARANYGYTF. The CDR3 nucleotides read TGTGCCTGGAGGGCCCGGGCTAACTATGGCTACACCTTC.

The genes are TRBV14 and TRBJ1-4; no reliable D call. V lost 2 bases to trimming and J lost 10 bases, with 5 bases between them. The CDR3 covers 11 residues. Germline V CDR1 and CDR2: SGHDN, FVKESK. CDR3 residues: CASSQSGKLFF. CDR3 sequence (DNA): TGTGCCAGCAGCCAATCGGGAAAACTGTTTTTT.

The chain recombines TRBV10-3 with TRBJ2-1; 13 bases are shared with TRBD2. Germline loops: CDR1 ENHRY, CDR2 SYGVKD. The CDR3 is 16 amino acids. The V segment lost 4 bases and the J segment 9 bases; nucleotides outside the gene matches: 9. This CDR3 is CAISGRGLAGRGEQFF. The CDR3 nucleotides are TGTGCCATCAGTGGACGGGGACTAGCGGGAAGGGGTGAGCAGTTCTTC.

The chain carries TRBV28 and TRBJ2-2; D is unresolved. The CDR3 extends over 13 amino acids. V shed 7 bases and J shed 1 base, with 7 bases lying between them. Germline CDR1 MDHEN, CDR2 SYDVKM. In nucleotides, the CDR3 is TGTGCCAGCACGGTGGTGAACACCGGGGAGCTGTTTTTT. Residues: CASTVVNTGELFF.

This clone was counted a single time. This rearrangement joins TRBV28 to TRBJ2-3; weak D call: TRBD2 (5 bases). The V gene's germline CDR1 is MDHEN and CDR2 SYDVKM. Trimming removed 6 bases from V and 0 bases from J, with 13 bases in between. The CDR3 spans 15 residues. Written as DNA, the CDR3 is TGTGCCAGCAGAGAGAGCGGAGCTAGCACAGATACGCAGTATTTT. Amino acid sequence: CASRESGASTDTQYF.

The J gene is TRBJ2-1, the V gene TRBV5-1; 8 bases map to TRBD2. The trim removed 3 bases at V and 0 bases at J, leaving 5 bases unmatched. The germline V gene has CDR1 SGHRS and CDR2 YFSETQ. CDR3 length: 16 amino acids. CDR3 region: CASSWGGGSSYNEQFF. The CDR3 coding sequence is TGCGCCAGCAGCTGGGGCGGGGGGAGCTCCTACAATGAGCAGTTCTTC. Complete variable domain (other parts from reference TRBV5-1 and TRBJ2-1): KAGVTQTPRYLIKTRGQQVTLSCSPISGHRSVSWYQQTPGQGLQFLFEYFSETQRNKGNFPGRFSGRQFSNSRSEMNVSTLELGDSALYLCASSWGGGSSYNEQFFGPGTRLTVL.

The table lists this clone with a count of one. The rearrangement uses TRBV6-5 and TRBJ1-1, with a tentative D call TRBD1 (6 bases). CDR3 size: 13 residues. Germline loops: CDR1 MNHEY, CDR2 SVGAGI. Trimming pared 6 bases from V and 10 bases from J, leaving 18 bases between. CDR3 region: CASSLPGVRGAFF. DNA for the CDR3: TGTGCCAGCAGCCTGCCAGGGGTTAGGGGAGCTTTCTTT.

This chain links TRBV9 with TRBJ2-2; 11 nucleotides line up with TRBD1. Germline V gives CDR1 SGDLS, CDR2 YYNGEE. This CDR3 region has 16 residues. With V trimmed by 2 bases and J by 4 bases, 4 bases remained unmatched. CDR3 loop: CASSVRTGGTTGELFF. CDR3 DNA sequence: TGTGCCAGCAGCGTGCGGACAGGGGGCACCACCGGGGAGCTGTTTTTT.

The chain uses TRBV4-2 and TRBJ1-4, with 9 bases aligning to TRBD1. The CDR3 sequence is 16 residues long. Germline trimming cut 4 bases from V and 0 bases from J; bases unmatched to any gene: 3. Germline-derived CDR1 and CDR2 are LGHNA and YNFKEQ. CDR3 protein: CASSPTGGATNEKLFF. The CDR3 nucleotides are TGTGCCAGCAGCCCGACAGGGGGAGCAACTAATGAAAAACTGTTTTTT.

This clone was seen only once. The chain has TRBV14 and TRBJ2-6; D gene unclear. Germline V lookup: CDR1 SGHDN, CDR2 FVKESK. V was cut by 4 bases and J by 2 bases, with 9 bases left in between. The CDR3 runs to 15 residues. The CDR3 protein is CASSLWLAGANVLTF. For the CDR3, the DNA is TGTGCCAGCAGCCTATGGCTCGCTGGGGCCAACGTCCTGACTTTC. Based on the CDR3 plus reference TRBV14 and TRBJ2-6, the full variable domain is EAGVTQFPSHSVIEKGQTVTLRCDPISGHDNLYWYRRVMGKEIKFLLHFVKESKQDESGMPNNRFLAERTGGTYSTLKVQPAELEDSGVYFCASSLWLAGANVLTFGAGSRLTVL.

The V call is TRBV6-5, the J call TRBJ2-3, with TRBD1 matching 7 bases. CDR3 size: 14 residues. V trimming: 7 bases; J trimming: 1 base; junction bases outside the gene matches: 5. Germline CDR1 is MNHEY and CDR2 is SVGAGI. Written as DNA, the CDR3 is TGTGCCAGCACCGACGACAGGGGCACAGATACGCAGTATTTT. It yields the protein CASTDDRGTDTQYF.